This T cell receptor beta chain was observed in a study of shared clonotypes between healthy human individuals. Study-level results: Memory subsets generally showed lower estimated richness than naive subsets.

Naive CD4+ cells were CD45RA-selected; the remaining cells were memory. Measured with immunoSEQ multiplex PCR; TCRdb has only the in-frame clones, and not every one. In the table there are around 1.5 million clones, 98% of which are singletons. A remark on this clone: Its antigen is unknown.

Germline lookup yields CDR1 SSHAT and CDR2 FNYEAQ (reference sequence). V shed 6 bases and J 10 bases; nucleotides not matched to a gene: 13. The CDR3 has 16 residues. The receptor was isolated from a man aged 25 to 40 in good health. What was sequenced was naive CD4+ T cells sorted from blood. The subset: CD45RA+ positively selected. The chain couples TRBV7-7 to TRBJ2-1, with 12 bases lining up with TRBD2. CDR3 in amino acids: CASSHPGLAGIGEQFF. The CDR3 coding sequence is TGTGCCAGCAGTCATCCGGGACTAGCGGGTATAGGAGAGCAGTTCTTC.